One and the same sample provided the 4 T cell receptor beta chains below, sequenced in a study of follicular helper T cells after annual influenza vaccination. The data were produced by immunoSEQ multiplex PCR, yet TCRdb's version contains in-frame clones alone and is incomplete. The sample contains approximately 8,500 clones, around 83% of which appear only once. Documented time point: 2015-2016 season, 7 days after influenza vaccination. Source: CXCR5+ CD38- circulating T follicular helper cells from blood, taken 7 days after influenza vaccination. Stated subset: circulating Tfh, non-naive CD4+CXCR5+PD-1+ (ICOS+CD38+ or ICOS-CD38-). The receptors derive from an adult who received the influenza vaccine.

The V gene is TRBV2, the J gene TRBJ2-3, with 7 bases matching TRBD2. V shed 9 bases, J shed 2 bases, and the junction held 5 bases outside the gene matches. This CDR3 is 13 amino acids long. From germline, CDR1 is SNHLY and CDR2 FYNNEI. The CDR3 bases are TGTGCCAGTAGCCGGGGGGTCACAGATACGCAGTATTTT. Protein: CASSRGVTDTQYF.

The chain is built from TRBV28 and TRBJ1-1, with D possibly matching TRBD1 (5 bases). The CDR3 length is 13 residues. Trimming shortened V by 6 bases and J by 5 bases, and 13 bases separated the two germline ends. Germline CDR1 and CDR2: MDHEN and SYDVKM. CDR3 residues: CASSLRVGTEAFF. As DNA, the CDR3 is TGTGCCAGCAGCCTCAGGGTAGGAACTGAAGCTTTCTTT.

The chain couples TRBV6-1 to TRBJ1-4; 7 bases line up with TRBD1. Trimming removed 5 bases from V and 3 bases from J; junction bases left unmatched: 3. The CDR3 has 14 amino acids. CDR1 and CDR2 (germline): MNHNS, SASEGT. This chain's CDR3 is CASSFQGANEKLFF. CDR3 in DNA: TGTGCCAGCAGTTTTCAGGGGGCTAATGAAAAACTGTTTTTT.

The rearrangement uses TRBV9 and TRBJ2-5; 9 positions match TRBD2. With 5 bases clipped from V and 2 bases from J, the junction kept 4 bases outside the gene matches. The length of the CDR3 is 14 residues. CDR1 and CDR2 from the germline V gene are SGDLS and YYNGEE. The CDR3 bases are TGTGCCAGCAGTAGCGGGGGAAATCAAGAGACCCAGTACTTC. Translated, it gives CASSSGGNQETQYF. Filled out from reference TRBV9 and TRBJ2-5, the complete variable domain reads DSGVTQTPKHLITATGQRVTLRCSPRSGDLSVYWYQQSLDQGLQFLIQYYNGEERAKGNILERFSAQQFPDLHSELNLSSLELGDSALYFCASSSGGNQETQYFGPGTRLLVL.